Listed here are 3 T cell receptor beta chains from one sample, sequenced in a study of T cells in Graves' hyperthyroidism and ophthalmopathy. From RNA transcripts, TCR beta CDR3 regions were amplified. The HTBI primer set served for first-round RT-PCR of the TCR CDR3. Each CDR3 protein gets one entry after TCRdb re-called the multiplex PCR reads with MiXCR. Altogether 250,000 or so distinct CDR3 sequences are present, 13% to 15% being singletons, with the ten largest covering 30%. What was sequenced was blood. The receptors originated from a woman aged 50 to 60 with Graves' hyperthyroidism that later progressed to Graves' ophthalmopathy.

To note about this clonotype: This may be a read error, as it is one base from a much larger clone. The V call is TRBV7-9, the J call TRBJ2-2; 10 bases are a match to TRBD1. Trimming cost V 5 bases and J 12 bases; bases outside gene matches: 3. Germline CDR1 and CDR2: SEHNR and FQNEAQ (reference sequence). The CDR3 sequence is 12 residues long. The CDR3 loop reads CASSLDRGQLFF. The CDR3 DNA sequence: TGTGCCAGCAGCCTCGACAGGGGGCAGCTGTTTTTT.

The V gene is TRBV20-1, the J gene TRBJ1-4, with unresolved D. Trimming pared 4 bases from V and 0 bases from J, leaving 3 bases between. The CDR3 length is 12 residues. The germline V gene encodes CDR1 DFQATT and CDR2 SNEGSKA (reference sequence). The CDR3 loop is CSATTTNEKLFF. In DNA form, the CDR3 reads TGCAGTGCTACTACAACTAATGAAAAACTGTTTTTT.

V gene TRBV27 combines with J gene TRBJ1-1; the match to TRBD1 covers 7 bases. With V trimmed by 2 bases and J by 6 bases, 6 bases remained unmatched. This CDR3 spans 14 amino acids. Germline lookup yields CDR1 MNHEY and CDR2 SMNVEV (reference sequence). In DNA form, the CDR3 reads TGTGCCAGCAGTTTAAGGGGGCGTGGGTCTGAAGCTTTCTTT. This encodes CASSLRGRGSEAFF.